The present entry profiles one T cell receptor (beta chain) with its context. Losses at the gene ends were 5 bases for V and 8 bases for J; bases not matched to a gene: 7. The CDR3 covers 14 residues. The germline gives CDR1 SQVTM, CDR2 ANQGSEA. Original methodology: The assay estimated nucleated cells by amplifying reference gene primers. The method was immunoSEQ multiplex PCR; TCRdb's version includes in-frame clones alone and lacks a portion of them. V and J calls and clone size are copied from that table; D and trimming were computed from the DNA. This sample yields about 91,000 clones, of which roughly 79% are seen a single time; around 9.4% belongs to the top ten. The data are from a study of blood T cell repertoires in COVID-19. Background on the study: Donors in the United States, Italy and Spain gave samples during acute or convalescent COVID-19. Sources were T cells, B-cell-depleted T cells, or PBMCs; the material itself was cDNA or gDNA.

The sample was peripheral blood. The receptor was derived from a woman older than 75 with acute or convalescent COVID-19. V usage is TRBV29-1 and J usage is TRBJ1-4, with 11 bases matching TRBD1. The CDR3 reads CSVSTGTGGEKLFF. CDR3 coding DNA: TGCAGCGTTTCTACCGGGACAGGGGGAGAAAAACTGTTTTTT.